Listed below are T cell receptor beta chains from one sample, sequenced in a study of CD8 T cells in Susac syndrome. TCRdb itself ran the immunoSEQ multiplex PCR reads through MiXCR, one entry per CDR3 protein. The sample contains 150,000 to 200,000 distinct CDR3 sequences, 90% to 96% of which appear only once. The sequenced material came from CD4+ T cells from PBMCs. These receptors originate from a human donor with multiple sclerosis. CDR3s include the opening cysteine and the closing phenylalanine or tryptophan. The order of the fields is D gene, clone size, J gene, V gene, CDR3 length, CDR3 protein, CDR3 DNA. A D gene is named only where the DNA matches it firmly. Some rows mark clone size as missing; the rest say once, few, many or name a class of expanded clone.

>NA|NA|TRBJ1-2|TRBV24-1|15
CATSDSTNPLGGYTF
TGTGCCACCAGTGACTCGACAAACCCCCTTGGTGGCTACACCTTC
>NA|NA|TRBJ1-1|TRBV29-1|14
CSVGHGTSNTEAFF
TGCAGCGTTGGCCACGGGACATCGAACACTGAAGCTTTCTTT
>NA|NA|TRBJ2-7|TRBV27|17
CASSTYVRSPVGYEQYF
TGTGCCAGCAGTACATACGTCAGGTCCCCGGTGGGGTACGAGCAGTACTTC
>NA|NA|TRBJ2-7|TRBV2|14
CASSPGGLPYEQYF
TGTGCCAGCAGTCCCGGGGGGCTCCCCTACGAGCAGTACTTC
>NA|once|TRBJ2-1|TRBV30|13
CASADNSYNEQFF
TGTGCCTCTGCTGACAACTCCTACAATGAGCAGTTCTTC
>NA|NA|TRBJ1-4|TRBV29-1|13
CSVPGPNPEKLFF
TGCAGCGTCCCGGGTCCTAATCCGGAAAAACTGTTTTTT
>NA|NA|TRBJ2-7|TRBV9|16
CASSVGPGPGGHEQYF
TGTGCCAGCAGCGTAGGTCCGGGACCCGGGGGGCACGAGCAGTACTTC
>TRBD1|NA|TRBJ2-1|TRBV29-1|13
CSAKGQGHNEQFF
TGCAGCGCCAAGGGACAGGGCCACAATGAGCAGTTCTTC
>TRBD1|NA|TRBJ2-4|TRBV7-8|19
CASSLVAGTGRGNKNIQYF
TGTGCCAGCAGCTTAGTAGCCGGGACAGGGAGGGGGAACAAAAACATTCAGTACTTC
>TRBD1|NA|TRBJ1-2|TRBV3-1|15
CASSPWDRVKYGYTF
TGTGCCAGCAGCCCATGGGACAGAGTGAAGTATGGCTACACCTTC
>TRBD2|NA|TRBJ2-3|TRBV20-1|15
CSARPGLGFTDTQYF
TGCAGTGCTAGGCCCGGACTAGGGTTCACAGATACGCAGTATTTT
>NA|NA|TRBJ2-7|TRBV9|13
CASTAGDSYEQYF
TGTGCCAGCACCGCAGGGGACTCCTACGAGCAGTACTTC
>TRBD2|NA|TRBJ2-1|TRBV18|15
CASSLPAGGENEQFF
TGTGCCAGCTCACTGCCTGCGGGGGGGGAGAATGAGCAGTTCTTC
>TRBD1|NA|TRBJ1-1|TRBV30|13
CACLPTGRTEAFF
TGTGCCTGTCTCCCGACAGGGCGAACTGAAGCTTTCTTT
>NA|NA|TRBJ2-4|TRBV7-2|13
CASSLVAKNIQYF
TGTGCCAGCAGCTTGGTAGCCAAAAACATTCAGTACTTC
>TRBD1|NA|TRBJ2-7|TRBV11-2|15
CASSSPWDRGYEQYF
TGTGCCAGCAGCTCCCCCTGGGACAGGGGCTACGAGCAGTACTTC
>NA|NA|TRBJ2-7|TRBV6-6|13
CASSHAVAREQYF
TGTGCCAGCAGCCACGCGGTGGCCCGCGAGCAGTACTTC
>NA|NA|TRBJ2-1|TRBV12-3/TRBV12-4|14
CASKTVVHNNEQFF
TGTGCCAGCAAAACAGTAGTCCATAACAATGAGCAGTTCTTC
>NA|NA|TRBJ2-3|TRBV6-2/TRBV6-3|12
CASSQLWDLEYF
TGTGCCAGCAGCCAACTATGGGATTTGGAGTATTTT
>TRBD1|NA|TRBJ2-7|TRBV7-8|15
CASSVGQLISYEQYF
TGTGCCAGCAGTGTGGGACAGTTGATATCCTACGAGCAGTACTTC
>NA|NA|TRBJ1-2|TRBV3-1|13
CASSRNSLGGYTF
TGTGCCAGCAGCCGGAACAGTTTAGGTGGCTACACCTTC
>NA|once|TRBJ2-5|TRBV27|14
CASSSPIKGETQYF
TGTGCCAGCAGTTCGCCAATAAAGGGGGAGACCCAGTACTTC
>NA|NA|TRBJ1-5|TRBV23-1|16
CASSQGVIIYQLTQHF
TGCGCCAGCAGTCAAGGGGTGATCATATATCAGCTGACCCAGCATTTT
>NA|NA|TRBJ2-4|TRBV20-1|16
CSASDLFMWAKNIQYF
TGCAGTGCTAGCGATCTCTTTATGTGGGCCAAAAACATTCAGTACTTC
>NA|NA|TRBJ2-5|TRBV24-1|15
CATSAGDKIAETQYF
TGTGCCACCAGTGCTGGGGACAAAATAGCGGAGACCCAGTACTTC
>NA|NA|TRBJ2-3|TRBV27|14
CASGVGLSTDTQYF
TGTGCCAGCGGCGTGGGGCTTAGCACAGATACGCAGTATTTT
>NA|NA|TRBJ2-7|TRBV5-6|13
CASSNRVSYEQYF
TGTGCCAGCAGCAACAGGGTCTCATACGAGCAGTACTTC
>TRBD1|NA|TRBJ1-1|TRBV6-6|13
CATGGGEFTEAFF
TGTGCCACCGGAGGGGGCGAGTTTACTGAAGCTTTCTTT
>NA|NA|TRBJ2-3|TRBV4-3|14
CASSQDLNTDTQYF
TGCGCCAGCAGCCAAGATTTGAACACAGATACGCAGTATTTT
>NA|NA|TRBJ2-7|TRBV9|13
CASSPYSSYEQYF
TGTGCCAGCAGCCCCTACAGTTCCTACGAGCAGTACTTC
>TRBD1|NA|TRBJ1-1|TRBV15|14
CATSRDRGSVEAFF
TGTGCCACCAGCAGAGACAGGGGGTCTGTTGAAGCTTTCTTT
>NA|NA|TRBJ2-7|TRBV30|15
CAWGIPAPGPYEQYF
TGTGCCTGGGGCATCCCAGCGCCGGGCCCCTACGAGCAGTACTTC
>NA|NA|TRBJ1-2|TRBV7-2|16
CASSLGYLARIYGYTF
TGTGCCAGCAGCTTGGGCTATTTGGCCAGGATCTATGGCTACACCTTC
>TRBD2|once|TRBJ2-3|TRBV7-8|18
CASSRWTSGVFYTDTQYF
TGTGCCAGCAGCCGCTGGACTAGCGGGGTCTTCTACACAGATACGCAGTATTTT
>TRBD1|NA|TRBJ2-7|TRBV4-3|17
CASSQEEGTGVYYEQYF
TGCGCCAGCAGCCAAGAAGAGGGGACAGGAGTATACTACGAGCAGTACTTC
>NA|NA|TRBJ2-2|TRBV3-1|13
CASSTQGTGELFF
TGTGCCAGCAGCACACAGGGAACCGGGGAGCTGTTTTTT
>NA|NA|TRBJ1-1|TRBV6-6|13
CASRQGTSAEAFF
TGTGCCAGCAGGCAGGGAACATCGGCTGAAGCTTTCTTT
>NA|NA|TRBJ2-5|TRBV5-1|15
CASSLVRGGQETQYF
TGCGCCAGCAGCTTGGTACGGGGCGGACAAGAGACCCAGTACTTC
>NA|NA|TRBJ1-5|TRBV25-1|14
CASSELSGDQPQHF
TGTGCCAGCAGTGAATTGTCAGGAGATCAGCCCCAGCATTTT
>NA|NA|TRBJ1-4|TRBV29-1|14
CSVVGGPEGEKLFF
TGCAGCGTCGTGGGAGGTCCCGAGGGAGAAAAACTGTTTTTT
>NA|NA|TRBJ1-5|TRBV29-1|17
CSPGTKDFLGRNQPQHF
TGCAGCCCTGGGACAAAGGATTTTTTGGGGCGCAATCAGCCCCAGCATTTT
>NA|NA|TRBJ1-2|TRBV27|16
CASSSVNQGYGYGYTF
TGTGCCAGCAGTTCCGTGAACCAGGGGTACGGGTATGGCTACACCTTC
>NA|NA|TRBJ1-6|TRBV12-3/TRBV12-4|17
CASSFRPQGIGNSPLHF
TGTGCCAGCAGTTTTCGGCCCCAGGGTATCGGTAATTCACCCCTCCACTTT
>NA|NA|TRBJ1-4|TRBV25-1|13
CASRRATNEKLFF
TGTGCCAGCCGACGAGCAACTAATGAAAAACTGTTTTTT
>NA|once|TRBJ1-5|TRBV20-1|16
CSARTGTSYSNQPQHF
TGCAGTGCTAGGACCGGGACAAGTTATAGCAATCAGCCCCAGCATTTT
>NA|NA|TRBJ2-7|TRBV5-4|14
CASSLGGLDNEQYF
TGTGCCAGCAGCTTGGGGGGACTCGATAACGAGCAGTACTTC
>NA|few|TRBJ2-7|TRBV7-9|13
CASSSPGTPKEYF
TGTGCCAGCAGCTCGCCCGGGACACCAAAGGAGTACTTC
>TRBD1|NA|TRBJ1-1|TRBV11-1|18
CASSPWGQNRDLNTEAFF
TGTGCCAGCAGCCCTTGGGGACAGAACAGAGATTTGAACACTGAAGCTTTCTTT
>TRBD2|NA|TRBJ2-5|TRBV3-1|17
CASSLEGLAGGQETQYF
TGTGCCAGCAGCCTTGAGGGACTAGCGGGGGGGCAAGAGACCCAGTACTTC
>TRBD2|NA|TRBJ2-1|TRBV5-6|15
CASSLFSGVWQEQFF
TGTGCCAGCAGCTTATTTAGCGGGGTCTGGCAAGAGCAGTTCTTC
>TRBD1|NA|TRBJ2-1|TRBV5-1|15
CASSHGTGWDNEQFF
TGCGCCAGCAGCCATGGGACAGGGTGGGACAATGAGCAGTTCTTC
>NA|NA|TRBJ1-2|TRBV20-1|13
CSAREPGASVYTF
TGCAGTGCTAGAGAACCGGGGGCTTCAGTCTACACCTTC
>TRBD1|NA|TRBJ2-2|TRBV24-1|16
CATSDPGQGTTGELFF
TGTGCCACCAGTGATCCGGGACAGGGGACCACCGGGGAGCTGTTTTTT
>NA|NA|TRBJ2-1|TRBV3-1|13
CASSQSRGNEQFF
TGTGCCAGCAGCCAGTCCAGGGGAAATGAGCAGTTCTTC
>NA|NA|TRBJ1-2|TRBV28|14
CASVNGGGYYGYTF
TGTGCCAGCGTGAACGGCGGTGGATACTATGGCTACACCTTC
>TRBD1|NA|TRBJ2-7|TRBV5-4|15
CASSLGWDRSYEQYF
TGTGCCAGCAGCTTGGGTTGGGACAGATCCTACGAGCAGTACTTC
>TRBD1|NA|TRBJ2-1|TRBV2|15
CASRVGQGAYNEQFF
TGTGCCAGCAGGGTCGGACAGGGAGCCTACAATGAGCAGTTCTTC